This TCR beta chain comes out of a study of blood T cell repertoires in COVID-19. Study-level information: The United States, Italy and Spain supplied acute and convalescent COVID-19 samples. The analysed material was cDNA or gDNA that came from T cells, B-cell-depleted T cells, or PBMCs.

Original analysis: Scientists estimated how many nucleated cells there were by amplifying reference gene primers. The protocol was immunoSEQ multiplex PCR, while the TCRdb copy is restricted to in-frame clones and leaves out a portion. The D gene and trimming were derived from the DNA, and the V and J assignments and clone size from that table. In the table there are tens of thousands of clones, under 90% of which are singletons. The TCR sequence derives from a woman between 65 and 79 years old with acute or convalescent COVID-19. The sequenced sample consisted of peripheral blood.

The CDR3 loop reads CASSLTGGDGYTF. CDR3 DNA sequence: TGTGCCAGCAGCCTCACAGGGGGCGATGGCTACACCTTC. The chain uses TRBV6-5 and TRBJ1-2; 9 bases map to TRBD1. Trimming took 6 bases from V and 6 from J; bases not matched to a gene: 5. CDR3 length equals 13 residues. The germline V gene encodes CDR1 MNHEY and CDR2 SVGAGI.